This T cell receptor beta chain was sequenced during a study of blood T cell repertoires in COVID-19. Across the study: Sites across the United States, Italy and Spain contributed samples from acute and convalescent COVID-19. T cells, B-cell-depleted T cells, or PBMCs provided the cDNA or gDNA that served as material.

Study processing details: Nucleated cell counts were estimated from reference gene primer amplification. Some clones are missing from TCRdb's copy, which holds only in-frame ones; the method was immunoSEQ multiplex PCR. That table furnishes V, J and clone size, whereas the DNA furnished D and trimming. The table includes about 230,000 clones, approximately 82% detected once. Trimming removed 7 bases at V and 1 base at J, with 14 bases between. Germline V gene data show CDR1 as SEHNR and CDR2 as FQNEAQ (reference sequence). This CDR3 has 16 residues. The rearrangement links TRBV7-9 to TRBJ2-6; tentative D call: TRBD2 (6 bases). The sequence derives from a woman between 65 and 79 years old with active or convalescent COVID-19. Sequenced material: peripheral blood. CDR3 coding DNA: TGTGCCAGCACACTCCGACGGGGGTCTGGGGCCAACGTCCTGACTTTC. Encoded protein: CASTLRRGSGANVLTF.